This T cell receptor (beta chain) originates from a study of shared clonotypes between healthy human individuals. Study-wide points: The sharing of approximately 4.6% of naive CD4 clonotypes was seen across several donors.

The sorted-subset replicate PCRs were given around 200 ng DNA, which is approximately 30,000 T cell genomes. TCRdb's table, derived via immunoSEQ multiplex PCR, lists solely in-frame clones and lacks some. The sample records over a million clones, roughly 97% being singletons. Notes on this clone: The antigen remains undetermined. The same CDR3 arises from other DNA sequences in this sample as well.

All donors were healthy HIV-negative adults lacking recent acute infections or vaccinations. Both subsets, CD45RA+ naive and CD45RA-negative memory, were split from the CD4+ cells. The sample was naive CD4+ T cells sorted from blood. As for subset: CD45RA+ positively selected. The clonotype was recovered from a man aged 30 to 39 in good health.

CDR3 protein: CASSFGTGVYEQYF. Written as DNA, the CDR3 is TGCGCCAGCAGCTTCGGGACAGGGGTTTACGAGCAGTACTTC. The chain couples TRBV5-1 to TRBJ2-7, with 10 bases matching TRBD1. V dropped 2 bases and J dropped 4; count of bases not matched to a gene: 3. There are 14 residues in the CDR3. Germline CDR1 is SGHRS and CDR2 is YFSETQ.